This passage covers 28 T cell receptor beta chains from one sample sequenced in a study of control samples from healthy donors and cancer patients. Data came from immunoSEQ multiplex PCR; TCRdb stores just in-frame clones and leaves some out. Here the sample spans about 120,000 clones, around 88% being singletons. The sequenced material came from blood. Every receptor here comes from a man aged 40-55 years in good health.

This rearrangement joins TRBV11-3 to TRBJ1-1, with D perhaps TRBD1 (5 bases). The CDR3 has 17 residues. Per germline, CDR1 SGHNT and CDR2 YENEEA. V dropped 3 bases and J dropped 0 bases, with 17 bases sitting between them. The CDR3 bases are TGTGCCAGCAGCTTCCAAACCGGGGCGTCAATGAACACTGAAGCTTTCTTT. Amino acids: CASSFQTGASMNTEAFF.

This chain connects TRBV27 to TRBJ2-6; unclear D gene. This CDR3 region has 16 residues. Germline CDR1 is MNHEY and CDR2 is SMNVEV (reference sequence). Trimming stripped 5 bases from V and 0 bases from J, with 11 bases between. The CDR3 loop is CASSPRALSGANVLTF. In DNA form, the CDR3 reads TGTGCCAGCAGTCCCCGGGCTCTCTCTGGGGCCAACGTCCTGACTTTC.

The chain links TRBV2 to TRBJ1-2; D unclear. From germline, CDR1 is SNHLY and CDR2 FYNNEI. This CDR3 has 11 residues. V shed 4 bases and J shed 8 bases, with 8 bases lying between them. CDR3 sequence: CASSVADGYTF. The CDR3 nucleotides are TGTGCCAGCAGTGTAGCGGACGGCTACACCTTC.

The chain employs TRBV25-1 and TRBJ1-1, with D perhaps matching TRBD1 (6 bases). The CDR3 consists of 15 residues. Germline V CDR1 and CDR2: MGHDK, SYGVNS. V was pared by 6 bases and J by 1 base, with 15 bases between. As DNA, the CDR3 is TGTGCCAGCAGACTCGGGGGCTTTAGGAACACTGAAGCTTTCTTT. Its translation is CASRLGGFRNTEAFF.

The chain joins TRBV27 to TRBJ1-1; D gene ambiguous. This CDR3 comprises 16 residues. Deletions cut 6 bases from V and 1 base from J, with 18 bases between. Germline V gene lookup returns CDR1 MNHEY and CDR2 SMNVEV (reference sequence). This chain's CDR3 is CASSPALRGGNTEAFF. CDR3 bases: TGTGCCAGCAGCCCCGCCTTACGGGGAGGGAACACTGAAGCTTTCTTT.

V is TRBV12-5 and J is TRBJ2-7, with D perhaps TRBD1 (6 bases). Trimming left V 1 base short and J 6 bases short, with 10 bases between. The CDR3 is 13 residues long. Germline values: CDR1 LGHNT, CDR2 FRNRAP. The CDR3 sequence is CASGLDGGSEQYF. DNA for the CDR3: TGTGCTAGTGGTTTGGATGGGGGCAGCGAGCAGTACTTC.

CDR3 sequence: CASGLSTGGRQPQHF. The CDR3 bases are TGTGCTAGTGGTTTGTCTACAGGGGGGAGGCAGCCCCAGCATTTT. This chain connects TRBV12-5 to TRBJ1-5; 8 nucleotides match TRBD1. J gave up 7 bases and V 2 bases, and 7 bases lay outside the gene matches. The CDR3 contains 15 residues. The germline CDR1 and CDR2 sequences are LGHNT and FRNRAP.

V is TRBV6-6 and J is TRBJ2-3, with 7 nucleotides matching TRBD2. The CDR3 runs 15 residues. Germline V gene lookup returns CDR1 MNHNY and CDR2 SVGAGI (reference sequence). V gave up 6 bases and J gave up 2 bases; unmatched junction bases: 8. CDR3 in amino acids: CASSLGGSNTDTQYF. As DNA, the CDR3 is TGTGCCAGCAGCCTCGGGGGGAGTAACACAGATACGCAGTATTTT.

This chain links TRBV27 with TRBJ1-2, with D possibly being TRBD1 (6 bases). Per germline, CDR1 MNHEY and CDR2 SMNVEV (reference sequence). This CDR3 region has 16 residues. V dropped 2 bases and J dropped 4 bases, with 17 bases sitting between them. The CDR3 reads CASSLTGTTNGYGYTF. Here the CDR3 DNA reads TGTGCCAGCAGTTTAACCGGGACAACGAACGGCTATGGCTACACCTTC.

In DNA, the CDR3 is TGTGCCAGCAGTGATGAATTTTTTGGGACAGACAAAAACATTCAGTACTTC. The encoded protein is CASSDEFFGTDKNIQYF. The chain has TRBV6-1 and TRBJ2-4; 7 positions match TRBD1. This CDR3 contains 17 residues. Trimming removed 3 bases from V and 3 bases from J; junction bases left unmatched: 11. From germline, CDR1 is MNHNS and CDR2 SASEGT.

This chain links TRBV24-1 with TRBJ2-5; 10 bases fit TRBD1. The V segment lost 3 bases and the J segment 5 bases; nucleotides outside the gene matches: 5. The CDR3 spans 15 residues. Germline V CDR1 and CDR2: KGHDR, SFDVKD. The DNA of the CDR3 is TGTGCCACCAGTGATCTGACAGGGGGCGGCGAGACCCAGTACTTC. It codes for CATSDLTGGGETQYF.

The CDR3: CASSQEQGNSNQPQHF. CDR3 DNA sequence: TGCGCCAGCAGCCAGGAACAGGGCAATAGCAATCAGCCCCAGCATTTT. The genes are TRBV4-1 and TRBJ1-5, with TRBD1 as a possible D gene (6 bases). Between the trimmed V and J ends, which lost 3 bases and 0 bases, there was a span of 12 bases. This CDR3 spans 16 amino acids. Germline V gene lookup returns CDR1 MGHRA and CDR2 YSYEKL.

This sequence joins TRBV7-3 and TRBJ2-3, with a possible D match to TRBD2 (5 bases). Trimming left V 2 bases short and J 6 bases short, with 18 bases between. CDR1 and CDR2 from the germline V gene are SGHTA and FQGTGA. The CDR3 totals 16 residues. The CDR3 loop reads CASSLLGLPGIDTQYF. The CDR3 DNA sequence: TGTGCCAGCAGCTTACTAGGACTCCCCGGGATTGATACGCAGTATTTT.

The V and J genes are TRBV3-1 (or the pseudogene TRBV3-2) and TRBJ2-7, with D uncertain. This CDR3 is built from 14 residues. V was clipped by 4 bases and J by 0 bases, with 10 bases between them. The germline CDR1 and CDR2 sequences are LGHDT and YNNKEL (reference sequence). The CDR3 region is CASSPDGSSYEQYF. The CDR3 DNA reads as TGTGCCAGCAGCCCGGACGGAAGCTCCTACGAGCAGTACTTC.

The gene calls are TRBV29-1 and TRBJ2-7, with D uncertain. The V end was cut by 4 bases, the J end by 5 bases, with 15 bases between. Germline assignment: CDR1 SQVTM and CDR2 ANQGSEA. CDR3 length equals 13 residues. The CDR3 DNA reads as TGCAGCGTTGGAAGAAGCCTCCGGGACGAGCAGTACTTC. It specifies CSVGRSLRDEQYF.

The chain couples TRBV28 to TRBJ1-3; D is unresolved. CDR1 is MDHEN and CDR2 is SYDVKM in the germline V gene. The CDR3 extends over 11 amino acids. V was cut by 6 bases and J by 4 bases, with 4 bases left in between. In DNA, the CDR3 is TGTGCCAGCAGCCGAGGAAACACCATATATTTT. It yields the protein CASSRGNTIYF.

J is TRBJ1-6 and V is TRBV6-6; D remains ambiguous. V was pared by 7 bases and J by 7 bases, with 11 bases between. This CDR3 has 13 amino acids. Germline CDR1 and CDR2: MNHNY and SVGAGI (reference sequence). DNA of the CDR3: TGTGCCAGCACCGGGGAGGGCAATTCACCCCTCCACTTT. Protein: CASTGEGNSPLHF.

This clone was observed a few times. The chain links TRBV20-1 to TRBJ1-1; 10 bases align to TRBD1. Germline V gives CDR1 DFQATT, CDR2 SNEGSKA (reference sequence). Trimming at V came to 3 bases and at J to 1 base, leaving 11 bases not matched to a gene. This CDR3 has 17 amino acids. The CDR3 here is CSASVPGQGLRNTEAFF. The CDR3 nucleotides are TGCAGTGCTAGTGTCCCGGGACAGGGGTTACGGAACACTGAAGCTTTCTTT.

This rearrangement joins TRBV6-5 to TRBJ2-1; tentatively, D is TRBD2 (6 bases). With 8 bases removed from V and 6 bases from J, the gap between germline ends came to 17 bases. The CDR3 sequence is 14 residues long. Germline-derived CDR1 and CDR2 are MNHEY and SVGAGI. CDR3 loop: CASRRTIRGNEQFF. CDR3 DNA sequence: TGTGCCAGCCGGCGGACTATTAGGGGCAATGAGCAGTTCTTC.

The genes are TRBV5-1 and TRBJ1-1; D may be TRBD1 (5 bases). The CDR3 runs to 13 residues. From germline, CDR1 is SGHRS and CDR2 YFSETQ. The V gene lost 0 bases and the J gene lost 8 bases, with 11 bases spanning the gap. DNA for the CDR3: TGCGCCAGCAGCTTGGGCAAGACAGTAGAAGCTTTCTTT. Translating gives CASSLGKTVEAFF.

The V and J genes are TRBV29-1 and TRBJ1-2, with D uncertain. Germline V gene lookup returns CDR1 SQVTM and CDR2 ANQGSEA. V dropped 2 bases and J dropped 8 bases, with 9 bases sitting between them. CDR3 length: 11 amino acids. CDR3 protein: CSVEIGRGYTF. CDR3 bases: TGCAGCGTTGAAATCGGCAGGGGCTACACCTTC. The variable domain in full, completed from reference TRBV29-1 and TRBJ1-2, reads SAVISQKPSRDICQRGTSLTIQCQVDSQVTMMFWYRQQPGQSLTLIATANQGSEATYESGFVIDKFPISRPNLTFSTLTVSNMSPEDSSIYLCSVEIGRGYTFGSGTRLTVV.

The V call is TRBV2, the J call TRBJ1-2; TRBD1 matches 7 bases. The CDR3 covers 15 residues. The junction had 9 bases not matched to a gene; V was cut back by 6 bases and J by 2 bases. From germline, CDR1 is SNHLY and CDR2 FYNNEI. In DNA, the CDR3 is TGTGCCAGCAGAACTCCGGGACAGACAAACTATGGCTACACCTTC. Encoded protein: CASRTPGQTNYGYTF.

As DNA, the CDR3 is TGTGCCAGCAGTGATTGGACTAGCGGGGGTGCAGATACGCAGTATTTT. Its protein is CASSDWTSGGADTQYF. The chain recombines TRBV6-1 with TRBJ2-3, with TRBD2 identical over 13 bases. Trimming cost V 3 bases and J 4 bases; bases outside gene matches: 4. The germline V gene encodes CDR1 MNHNS and CDR2 SASEGT. The CDR3 loop spans 16 amino acids.

This chain connects TRBV5-1 to TRBJ2-7, with D tentatively TRBD1 (6 bases). The CDR3 extends over 14 amino acids. Germline lookup yields CDR1 SGHRS and CDR2 YFSETQ. With 4 bases removed from V and 0 bases from J, the gap between germline ends came to 11 bases. The CDR3 here is CASSDRDNSYEQYF. DNA for the CDR3: TGCGCCAGCAGCGATAGGGACAACTCCTACGAGCAGTACTTC.

This clone has only a few counts. This sequence joins TRBV7-9 and TRBJ1-2; perhaps TRBD1 as D (6 bases). Germline CDR1 reads SEHNR; CDR2 reads FQNEAQ (reference sequence). The V end was cut by 1 base, the J end by 0 bases, with 12 bases between. The CDR3 covers 16 residues. In DNA, the CDR3 is TGTGCCAGCAGCTTAGGGGGGGCAGAAGCTAACTATGGCTACACCTTC. Translation: CASSLGGAEANYGYTF.

This clone was observed a few times. This sequence joins TRBV3-1 (or the pseudogene TRBV3-2) and TRBJ1-4, with D perhaps TRBD1 (5 bases). The CDR3 covers 13 residues. Germline V gene sequence: CDR1 LGHDT, CDR2 YNNKEL (reference sequence). The V and J ends lost 6 bases and 4 bases respectively, with 9 bases between them. CDR3 nucleotide sequence: TGTGCCAGCAGAGGGGACGTTAATGAAAAACTGTTTTTT. Translating gives CASRGDVNEKLFF.

The chain is built from TRBV9 and TRBJ2-1; 14 nucleotides align to TRBD2. The CDR3 length is 16 residues. J gave up 5 bases and V 4 bases, and 5 bases lay outside the gene matches. The germline V gene encodes CDR1 SGDLS and CDR2 YYNGEE. In nucleotides, the CDR3 is TGTGCCAGCAGCTCAAGACTAGCGGGGGGGCACAATGAGCAGTTCTTC. Protein: CASSSRLAGGHNEQFF.

The chain has TRBV6-1 and TRBJ2-3; no clear D. Trimming removed 4 bases at V and 2 bases at J, with 16 bases between. In germline, CDR1 is MNHNS, CDR2 SASEGT. The CDR3 spans 16 residues. CDR3 residues: CASSATWAGTTDTQYF. CDR3 bases: TGTGCCAGCAGTGCCACTTGGGCCGGTACCACAGATACGCAGTATTTT.